This T cell receptor beta chain appears in the sequencing data of a study of blood T cell repertoires in COVID-19. At the level of the study: PBMCs, B-cell-depleted T cells, or T cells provided the cDNA or gDNA that made up the material.

The V end was cut by 3 bases, the J end by 5 bases, with 8 bases between. Per the germline V gene, CDR1 is SGHNT and CDR2 is YYREEE (reference sequence). The CDR3 runs to 12 residues. Per the authors' pipeline: How many nucleated cells were present was estimated from reference gene primer amplification. The table came from immunoSEQ multiplex PCR; TCRdb's copy has only in-frame clones and leaves some out. The DNA was the basis for D and trimming; V, J and clone size are from that table. The sample has 200,000 to 250,000 clones; roughly nine tenths are singletons. The receptor was isolated from a man aged 55 to 69 with acute or convalescent COVID-19. The specimen sequenced was peripheral blood. The genes are TRBV5-4 and TRBJ1-1; the D gene is possibly TRBD1 (6 bases). CDR3 DNA: TGTGCCAGCAGCTACGGACAGACTGAAGCTTTCTTT. This sequence encodes CASSYGQTEAFF.